Listed here are 20 T cell receptor beta chains from one sample, sequenced in a study of T cells in Graves' hyperthyroidism and ophthalmopathy. There were TCR beta CDR3 regions amplified from RNA transcripts. First-round RT-PCR of the TCR CDR3 relied on the HTBI primer set. In TCRdb, the multiplex PCR reads were re-called with MiXCR into one record per CDR3 protein. This sample has about 740,000 distinct CDR3 sequences; about 14% occur once, and the top ten carry 9.5% to 13%. The sample consisted of blood. Receptors were obtained from a woman aged 18-29 years with Graves' hyperthyroidism.

Many counts were recorded for this clonotype. The chain uses TRBV3-1 and TRBJ2-2, with 13 bases aligning to TRBD2. Germline V gives CDR1 LGHDT, CDR2 YNNKEL (reference sequence). V trimming: 4 bases; J trimming: 1 base; junction bases outside the gene matches: 9. This CDR3 is built from 19 residues. CDR3 in amino acids: CASSPWTSGRPKNTGELFF. CDR3 bases: TGTGCCAGCAGCCCGTGGACTAGCGGGAGACCAAAGAACACCGGGGAGCTGTTTTTT. Filled out from reference TRBV3-1 and TRBJ2-2, the complete variable domain reads DTAVSQTPKYLVTQMGNDKSIKCEQNLGHDTMYWYKQDSKKFLKIMFSYNNKELIINETVPNRFSPKSPDKAHLNLHINSLELGDSAVYFCASSPWTSGRPKNTGELFFGEGSRLTVL.

This clonotype was seen a few times. This chain connects TRBV19 to TRBJ2-2; the D gene is possibly TRBD1 (6 bases). Germline CDR1 reads LNHDA; CDR2 reads SQIVND (reference sequence). V lost 6 bases, J lost 7 bases, and 12 bases lay in between. CDR3 length equals 13 residues. The CDR3 nucleotides are TGTGCCAGTAGACAGGGTTGGTTCGGGGAGCTGTTTTTT. The encoded protein is CASRQGWFGELFF.

This clonotype was recorded once. This chain connects TRBV9 to TRBJ1-6; 7 nucleotides align to TRBD1. The V and J ends lost 4 bases and 3 bases, in that order; junction bases with no gene match: 7. CDR3 size: 16 residues. Looked up from germline, CDR1 is SGDLS and CDR2 is YYNGEE. Here the CDR3 DNA reads TGTGCCAGCAGCCCAGGGACAGCGAGCTATAATTCACCCCTCCACTTT. This sequence encodes CASSPGTASYNSPLHF.

Only a few counts were recorded for this clonotype. This chain uses TRBV6-2 or TRBV6-3 with TRBJ1-5; maybe TRBD1 (5 bases). The CDR3 consists of 17 residues. The V end was cut by 8 bases, the J end by 4 bases, with 24 bases between. CDR1 and CDR2 from the germline V gene are MNHEY and SVGEGT. The CDR3 loop reads CASSRGVRTAPNQPQHF. CDR3 DNA: TGTGCCAGCTCTCGAGGGGTTCGCACGGCACCGAATCAGCCCCAGCATTTT.

This clonotype was recorded at least ten times. The chain recombines TRBV19 with TRBJ2-5; TRBD1 might be the D (6 bases). From germline, CDR1 is LNHDA and CDR2 SQIVND (reference sequence). V lost 9 bases to trimming and J lost 2 bases, with 16 bases between them. This CDR3 is built from 14 residues. CDR3 protein: CASRQTGNQETQYF. In DNA, the CDR3 is TGTGCCAGCCGCCAAACAGGGAATCAAGAGACCCAGTACTTC.

The chain joins TRBV7-3 to TRBJ2-1; TRBD1 aligns across 8 bases. This CDR3 has 14 residues. Losses at the gene ends were 5 bases for V and 8 bases for J; bases not matched to a gene: 8. CDR1 and CDR2 (germline): SGHTA, FQGTGA. The CDR3 reads CASSPRTGLDEQFF. DNA of the CDR3: TGTGCCAGCAGCCCGAGGACAGGGCTGGATGAGCAGTTCTTC.

CDR3 DNA: TGTGCCAGCAGTCGGCAAGCTGAAGCTTTCTTT. As protein: CASSRQAEAFF. V gene TRBV28 combines with J gene TRBJ1-1; no reliable D call. This CDR3 comprises 11 residues. The germline V gene has CDR1 MDHEN and CDR2 SYDVKM. With 5 bases removed from V and 6 bases from J, the gap between germline ends came to 7 bases.

The chain joins TRBV14 to TRBJ2-2; D is uncertain. CDR3 length: 15 amino acids. Looked up from germline, CDR1 is SGHDN and CDR2 is FVKESK. Trimming took off 0 bases at V and 4 bases at J, with 9 bases between the two ends. The CDR3 DNA reads TGTGCCAGCAGCCAAGAAGTAGTGGGCACCGGGGAGCTGTTTTTT. It yields the protein CASSQEVVGTGELFF.

This clonotype has at least ten counts. The rearrangement uses TRBV27 and TRBJ2-5; D is ambiguous. This CDR3 comprises 13 residues. V gave up 3 bases and J gave up 5 bases, with 10 bases separating them. The germline V gene encodes CDR1 MNHEY and CDR2 SMNVEV (reference sequence). CDR3 amino acids: CASSFGSAETQYF. CDR3 DNA sequence: TGTGCCAGCAGTTTCGGCAGCGCTGAGACCCAGTACTTC.

This sequence joins TRBV27 and TRBJ1-5; 8 bases map to TRBD1. CDR3 length: 16 amino acids. Germline-derived CDR1 and CDR2 are MNHEY and SMNVEV (reference sequence). Losses at the gene ends were 5 bases for V and 1 base for J; bases not matched to a gene: 7. The CDR3 sequence: CASSDRGQGSNQPQHF. The CDR3 bases are TGTGCCAGCAGTGACCGCGGACAGGGAAGCAATCAGCCCCAGCATTTT.

This clonotype has just a few counts. The chain joins TRBV7-9 to TRBJ1-1, with unresolved D. Between the trimmed V and J ends, which lost 10 bases and 1 base, there was a span of 13 bases. The length of the CDR3 is 13 residues. Germline V gene sequence: CDR1 SEHNR, CDR2 FQNEAQ (reference sequence). Written as DNA, the CDR3 is TGTGCCAAAAGGACGGACCCGAACACTGAAGCTTTCTTT. It codes for CAKRTDPNTEAFF.

This clonotype appeared many times. V and J are TRBV30 and TRBJ2-7, with TRBD2 matching 7 bases. The CDR3 runs to 15 residues. CDR1 is GTSNPN, CDR2 SVGIG, per germline (reference sequence). V dropped 4 bases and J dropped 0; count of bases not matched to a gene: 9. The CDR3 protein is CAWTRREWSSYEQYF. CDR3 bases: TGTGCCTGGACCCGGCGGGAGTGGAGCTCCTACGAGCAGTACTTC.

This clonotype was seen a few times. The chain combines TRBV18 with TRBJ1-5; unclear D gene. The germline CDR1 and CDR2 sequences are KGHSH and LQKENI. This CDR3 contains 13 residues. The V end was cut by 4 bases, the J end by 1 base, with 5 bases between. CDR3 loop: CASSLESNQPQHF. The CDR3 nucleotides are TGTGCCAGCTCACTGGAGAGCAATCAGCCCCAGCATTTT.

The J gene is TRBJ2-1, the V gene TRBV2; TRBD2 agrees at 9 bases. The ends lost 1 base at V and 3 bases at J; junction bases unmatched: 4. There are 16 residues in the CDR3. Germline lookup yields CDR1 SNHLY and CDR2 FYNNEI. The DNA of the CDR3 is TGTGCCAGCAGTGAAGTAGAGACTAGCGGCTACAATGAGCAGTTCTTC. This translates into CASSEVETSGYNEQFF.

This clonotype was observed many times. This chain joins TRBV7-3 and TRBJ2-1; tentative D call: TRBD2 (5 bases). Trimming left V 5 bases short and J 8 bases short, with 16 bases between. CDR3 length equals 14 residues. The germline V gene has CDR1 SGHTA and CDR2 FQGTGA. This chain's CDR3 is CASSPRTVPHEQFF. The CDR3 region has the DNA TGTGCCAGCAGCCCGAGGACTGTACCACATGAGCAGTTCTTC.

This clonotype was detected a few times. The V and J genes are TRBV2 and TRBJ2-1; D is perhaps TRBD1 or TRBD2 (6 bases each). Trimming cost V 6 bases and J 5 bases, with 17 bases left between them. CDR3 size: 15 residues. Germline V gene sequence: CDR1 SNHLY, CDR2 FYNNEI. The chain's CDR3 is CASSPLRGLNNEQFF. CDR3 DNA: TGTGCCAGCAGCCCACTACGGGGGCTTAACAATGAGCAGTTCTTC.

This clonotype was seen many times. This chain connects TRBV18 to TRBJ2-1, with TRBD2 matching over 10 bases. The CDR3 contains 15 residues. In germline, CDR1 is KGHSH, CDR2 LQKENI. With V trimmed by 4 bases and J by 4 bases, 4 bases remained unmatched. CDR3 DNA: TGTGCCAGCTCACAATCTAGCGGGGGTTACAATGAGCAGTTCTTC. Amino acid sequence: CASSQSSGGYNEQFF.

In regard to this clonotype: This may arise from a read error, as a much more abundant clone is one base away. In this CDR3 the conserved last residue, phenylalanine or tryptophan, is missing, so a read error is likely. The CDR3 spells CASSPGGTSGTAKNIQYS. The CDR3 bases are TGTGCCAGCAGCCCAGGGGGAACTAGCGGGACAGCCAAAAACATTCAGTACTCC. The rearrangement links TRBV7-2 to TRBJ2-4; 10 positions agree with TRBD2. Unmatched junction bases numbered 10, after V lost 5 bases and J lost 0 bases. Germline-derived CDR1 and CDR2 are SGHTA and FQGNSA. The CDR3 has 18 residues.

The chain joins TRBV5-1 to TRBJ1-4; weak D call: TRBD1 (6 bases). Between the trimmed V and J ends, which lost 4 bases and 2 bases, there was a span of 18 bases. Germline V gene lookup returns CDR1 SGHRS and CDR2 YFSETQ. CDR3 length equals 17 residues. This CDR3 is CASSRLGGAATNEKLFF. In nucleotides, the CDR3 is TGCGCCAGCAGCCGTCTGGGGGGGGCGGCCACTAATGAAAAACTGTTTTTT.

This clonotype appeared a single time. A much larger clone lies a single base off, so this may be a read error. The rearrangement uses TRBV9 and TRBJ2-1, with 8 nucleotides matching TRBD2. The tail of the sequence fits TRBJ2-7 better, so the J call may be wrong. This CDR3 is built from 16 residues. Germline assignment: CDR1 SGDLS and CDR2 YYNGEE. This chain's CDR3 is CASSVLGLAGHNEQYF. The CDR3 DNA reads as TGTGCCAGCAGCGTATTAGGCCTAGCGGGTCACAATGAGCAGTACTTC.